Listed here are 24 T cell receptor beta chains from one sample, sequenced in a study of blood T cell repertoires in COVID-19. Measured with immunoSEQ multiplex PCR; TCRdb has only the in-frame clones, and not every one. Of roughly 77,000 clones listed, roughly 78% are singletons. What was sequenced was peripheral blood. These receptors were obtained from a man between 60 and 75 years old with active or convalescent COVID-19.

V and J are TRBV7-3 and TRBJ2-5, with unresolved D. The V end was cut by 5 bases, the J end by 2 bases, with 9 bases between. CDR1 is SGHTA and CDR2 is FQGTGA in the germline V gene. This CDR3 is 13 amino acids long. The CDR3 reads CASSQTLQETQYF. As DNA, the CDR3 is TGTGCCAGCAGCCAGACACTGCAAGAGACCCAGTACTTC.

The chain recombines TRBV10-3 with TRBJ1-5; tentative D call: TRBD1 (6 bases). Germline-derived CDR1 and CDR2 are ENHRY and SYGVKD. The CDR3 is made up of 12 amino acids. V was trimmed by 9 bases and J by 1 base, leaving 7 bases between them. The CDR3: CAIRGSNQPQHF. Written as DNA, the CDR3 is TGTGCCATAAGGGGGAGCAATCAGCCCCAGCATTTT.

This clone was observed a handful of times. The gene calls are TRBV6-2 or TRBV6-3 and TRBJ2-7; D uncertain. The germline V gene encodes CDR1 MNHEY and CDR2 SVGEGT. CDR3 size: 12 residues. Trimming pared 6 bases from V and 3 bases from J, leaving 9 bases between. CDR3 sequence: CASSYTDYEQYF. As DNA, the CDR3 is TGTGCCAGCAGCTATACAGACTACGAGCAGTACTTC.

The rearrangement joins TRBV27 to TRBJ2-7; D ambiguous. This CDR3 is built from 15 residues. The germline V and J ends were trimmed by 0 bases and 0 bases, with 9 bases remaining between them. Germline CDR1 and CDR2: MNHEY and SMNVEV (reference sequence). CDR3 in DNA: TGTGCCAGCAGTTTATCCCAGGCATTCTCCTACGAGCAGTACTTC. Translating gives CASSLSQAFSYEQYF.

This clone was found a few times. The chain links TRBV5-4 to TRBJ1-1; 7 nucleotides align to TRBD1. Germline values: CDR1 SGHNT, CDR2 YYREEE (reference sequence). V dropped 10 bases and J dropped 0; count of bases not matched to a gene: 6. The length of the CDR3 is 13 residues. The chain's CDR3 is CAVNGQVNTEAFF. The CDR3 nucleotides read TGTGCCGTGAATGGACAGGTGAACACTGAAGCTTTCTTT.

This clone was observed a few times. This chain uses TRBV4-1 with TRBJ1-2, with no clear D. The CDR3 extends over 13 amino acids. Per the germline V gene, CDR1 is MGHRA and CDR2 is YSYEKL. The V gene lost 0 bases and the J gene lost 6 bases, with 8 bases spanning the gap. CDR3 in amino acids: CASSQDRRDGYTF. In DNA, the CDR3 is TGCGCCAGCAGCCAAGACCGGAGGGATGGCTACACCTTC.

The chain combines TRBV30 with TRBJ2-7, with TRBD1 matching 7 bases. Germline trimming cut 3 bases from V and 2 bases from J; bases unmatched to any gene: 7. Germline-derived CDR1 and CDR2 are GTSNPN and SVGIG (reference sequence). CDR3 length: 14 amino acids. In DNA form, the CDR3 reads TGTGCCTGGAGCCTAGGGACAGTCGCCTACGAGCAGTACTTC. It is translated as CAWSLGTVAYEQYF.

The chain carries TRBV5-1 and TRBJ2-7; 8 bases are shared with TRBD1. The CDR3 runs to 15 residues. Trimming removed 2 bases from V and 0 bases from J; junction bases left unmatched: 4. CDR1 SGHRS and CDR2 YFSETQ come from the germline V gene. CDR3 nucleotide sequence: TGCGCCAGCAGCTTCCAACAGGGGGACTCCTACGAGCAGTACTTC. This codes for CASSFQQGDSYEQYF.

This clone has more than one count but fewer than ten. The chain couples TRBV6-6 to TRBJ1-2, with a tentative D call TRBD1 (6 bases). CDR3 size: 16 residues. The germline V and J ends were trimmed by 1 base and 5 bases, with 17 bases remaining between them. Per the germline V gene, CDR1 is MNHNY and CDR2 is SVGAGI (reference sequence). CDR3 sequence reads: CASSYYPSEGGYGYTF. In DNA, the CDR3 is TGTGCCAGCAGTTACTACCCCTCGGAGGGGGGGTATGGCTACACCTTC.

The J gene is TRBJ2-3, the V gene TRBV4-1; no firm D call. The germline CDR1 and CDR2 sequences are MGHRA and YSYEKL. This CDR3 spans 13 amino acids. Trimming removed 0 bases at V and 6 bases at J, with 7 bases between. CDR3 DNA sequence: TGCGCCAGCAGCCAAGAGAGTATCGATACGCAGTATTTT. Translation gives CASSQESIDTQYF.

V usage is TRBV5-4 and J usage is TRBJ1-1; 8 positions agree with TRBD1. Germline lookup yields CDR1 SGHNT and CDR2 YYREEE (reference sequence). V gave up 3 bases and J gave up 11 bases; unmatched junction bases: 15. This CDR3 has 15 amino acids. The CDR3 sequence: CASSSYMTGARNAFF. Here the CDR3 DNA reads TGTGCCAGCAGCTCCTATATGACAGGGGCGAGAAATGCTTTCTTT.

This sequence joins TRBV21-1 and TRBJ1-3. TRBV21-1 is a listed pseudogene. This CDR3 contains 13 residues. CDR3 sequence (DNA): TGTGCCAGCACGCACTCGCCTGGAAACACCATATATTTT. It translates to CASTHSPGNTIYF.

This clone showed up just a few times. Its ends do not fully match the called genes, so a read error is possible. The chain uses TRBV5-5 and TRBJ1-2, with 7 bases aligning to TRBD1. Germline lookup yields CDR1 SGHKS and CDR2 YYEKEE (reference sequence). This CDR3 is 13 amino acids long. The CDR3 region has the DNA TGTGCCAGCAGCTTCGGGACAGCGGACTGGCCACACTTC. Translated, it gives CASSFGTADWPHF.

The rearrangement uses TRBV29-1 and TRBJ1-2; maybe TRBD1 (5 bases). This CDR3 comprises 14 residues. Trimming took off 7 bases at V and 1 base at J, with 16 bases between the two ends. Germline V gene lookup returns CDR1 SQVTM and CDR2 ANQGSEA. CDR3 coding DNA: TGCAGCGCCACGGGGGAGGTCCATAACTATGGCTACACCTTC. It codes for CSATGEVHNYGYTF.

The rearrangement joins TRBV10-3 to TRBJ2-3; D gene uncertain. Germline V CDR1 and CDR2: ENHRY, SYGVKD. The CDR3 sequence is 11 residues long. V was clipped by 7 bases and J by 5 bases, with 7 bases between them. The CDR3 spells CAIMYRDTQYF. In DNA form, the CDR3 reads TGTGCCATCATGTACAGAGATACGCAGTATTTT.

The rearrangement uses TRBV5-1 and TRBJ1-2; TRBD1 matches 11 bases. This CDR3 has 15 residues. J gave up 4 bases and V 6 bases, and 8 bases lay outside the gene matches. The germline V gene encodes CDR1 SGHRS and CDR2 YFSETQ. CDR3: CASNGQGAGGYGYTF. In nucleotides, the CDR3 is TGCGCCAGCAACGGACAGGGGGCAGGGGGCTATGGCTACACCTTC.

CDR3 sequence: CASSQESGTYEQYF. The CDR3 nucleotides read TGCGCCAGCAGCCAAGAGAGCGGGACCTACGAGCAGTACTTC. V usage is TRBV4-1 and J usage is TRBJ2-7, with 7 nucleotides matching TRBD2. Germline CDR1 reads MGHRA; CDR2 reads YSYEKL. V was pared by 0 bases and J by 2 bases, with 1 base of the junction left unmatched. The CDR3 sequence is 14 residues long.

This clone has a handful of counts. This chain joins TRBV4-2 and TRBJ2-7, with 7 positions matching TRBD2. In germline, CDR1 is LGHNA, CDR2 YNFKEQ. The CDR3 has 19 residues. J gave up 1 base and V 4 bases, and 19 bases lay outside the gene matches. This CDR3 is CASSLRAGTNEYISYEQYF. In nucleotides, the CDR3 is TGTGCCAGCAGCCTAAGGGCCGGGACTAACGAGTATATATCCTACGAGCAGTACTTC.

The rearrangement links TRBV19 to TRBJ2-2; TRBD1 matches at 12 bases. The CDR3 runs 16 residues. From germline, CDR1 is LNHDA and CDR2 SQIVND (reference sequence). The V and J ends lost 3 bases and 4 bases, in that order; junction bases with no gene match: 3. CDR3 nucleotide sequence: TGTGCCAGTAGTATTTTGGGACAGGGGGCCACCGGGGAGCTGTTTTTT. Amino acids: CASSILGQGATGELFF.

The rearrangement links TRBV5-1 to TRBJ1-6; D might be TRBD1 (5 bases). Germline V gene data show CDR1 as SGHRS and CDR2 as YFSETQ. The CDR3 is made up of 15 amino acids. Trimming removed 4 bases at V and 7 bases at J, with 15 bases between. The CDR3 coding sequence is TGCGCCAGCAGCCCACAAGACGGACAAAATTCACCCCTCCACTTT. This encodes CASSPQDGQNSPLHF.

The sample holds one count of this clone. The J gene is TRBJ2-5, the V gene TRBV28; 7 bases line up with TRBD2. V was clipped by 2 bases and J by 2 bases; unmatched bases: 5. Germline CDR1 and CDR2: MDHEN and SYDVKM. The CDR3 is 15 residues long. The CDR3 loop is CASSLPGGNQETQYF. DNA of the CDR3: TGTGCCAGCAGTTTACCCGGGGGGAATCAAGAGACCCAGTACTTC. Variable domain in full (rest from reference TRBV28 and TRBJ2-5): DVKVTQSSRYLVKRTGEKVFLECVQDMDHENMFWYRQDPGLGLRLIYFSYDVKMKEKGDIPEGYSVSREKKERFSLILESASTNQTSMYLCASSLPGGNQETQYFGPGTRLLVL.

This clone was observed a few times. The chain joins TRBV6-2 or TRBV6-3 to TRBJ2-2; a possible D gene is TRBD2 (6 bases). V was trimmed by 2 bases and J by 5 bases, leaving 9 bases between them. The CDR3 is 14 amino acids. Germline V gene data show CDR1 as MNHEY and CDR2 as SVGEGT. The CDR3 bases are TGTGCCAGCAGTTACACCCGGGGGACCGGGGAGCTGTTTTTT. This gives the protein CASSYTRGTGELFF.

The chain recombines TRBV29-1 with TRBJ2-2, with 10 bases aligning to TRBD2. V trimming: 6 bases; J trimming: 2 bases; junction bases outside the gene matches: 6. Germline CDR1 is SQVTM and CDR2 is ANQGSEA. CDR3 size: 15 residues. The CDR3 region is CSVASGGANTGELFF. The CDR3 DNA reads TGCAGCGTAGCCAGCGGGGGGGCTAACACCGGGGAGCTGTTTTTT.

With regard to this clone: The same CDR3 also results from other DNA sequences found in this sample. The gene calls are TRBV7-8 and TRBJ2-2; a possible D gene is TRBD2 (6 bases). This CDR3 has 13 amino acids. V lost 1 base, J lost 8 bases, and 8 bases lay in between. Germline V lookup: CDR1 SGHVS, CDR2 FQNEAQ. CDR3 in amino acids: CASSLVGGGELFF. The CDR3, as DNA: TGTGCCAGCAGCTTAGTTGGGGGGGGGGAGCTGTTTTTT.